This passage covers 16 T cell receptor beta chains from one sample sequenced in a study of T cell responses to AZD1222 COVID-19 vaccine (dated by TCRdb to the early 2020s). Receptors were amplified or captured by the immunoSEQ multiplex PCR assay. TCRdb provides this immuneACCESS table in a form limited to in-frame rearrangements. Some clones are lacking; in checked studies, under half of them reflect an unresolved V gene, and why the rest are absent is not known. In all, the sample holds about 120,000 clones, and approximately 85% of those were seen once. Of the sample, about 9.8% is held by the ten largest clones. This specimen's time point label, per the study, means: baseline before first vaccination. The sample consisted of peripheral blood, taken on day 0 of AZD1222 vaccination. The receptors were gathered from an adult in good health.

This clone has a single count. The chain is built from TRBV14 and TRBJ2-7; tentatively, D is TRBD1 (5 bases). Germline-derived CDR1 and CDR2 are SGHDN and FVKESK. Trimming shortened V by 0 bases and J by 2 bases, and 26 bases separated the two germline ends. The CDR3 is 20 residues long. The CDR3 DNA is TGTGCCAGCAGCCAAGATTGGGGCCTGGGGCCCTCTTCTAATACCTACGAGCAGTACTTC. Its translation is CASSQDWGLGPSSNTYEQYF.

This clone appeared a single time. The chain employs TRBV19 and TRBJ2-7, with TRBD2 identical over 10 bases. Germline loops: CDR1 LNHDA, CDR2 SQIVND (reference sequence). The CDR3 extends over 15 amino acids. V dropped 7 bases and J dropped 6; count of bases not matched to a gene: 12. CDR3 protein: CASMTSGPLASEQYF. In DNA form, the CDR3 reads TGTGCCAGTATGACTAGCGGGCCTCTGGCGTCCGAGCAGTACTTC.

The chain joins TRBV11-2 to TRBJ1-3, with D possibly matching TRBD1 (5 bases). Deletions cut 4 bases from V and 7 bases from J, with 17 bases between. This CDR3 has 15 residues. The germline gives CDR1 SGHAT, CDR2 FQNNGV. The CDR3 here is CASSSIQGRWNTIYF. CDR3 sequence (DNA): TGTGCCAGCAGCTCGATCCAGGGTAGATGGAACACCATATATTTT.

This clone was seen once. V gene TRBV30 combines with J gene TRBJ2-5; 12 bases agree with TRBD1. J gave up 7 bases and V 5 bases, and 8 bases lay outside the gene matches. There are 14 residues in the CDR3. Looked up from germline, CDR1 is GTSNPN and CDR2 is SVGIG (reference sequence). The CDR3 DNA reads as TGTGCCTGGGGGGACAGGGGGCAATACGGGACCCAGTACTTC. This sequence encodes CAWGDRGQYGTQYF.

This clone was seen only once. The chain uses TRBV5-6 and TRBJ2-2, with 9 bases identical to TRBD1. Germline trimming cut 5 bases from V and 7 bases from J; bases unmatched to any gene: 9. Per the germline V gene, CDR1 is SGHDT and CDR2 is YYEEEE. The CDR3 runs 15 residues. CDR3 protein: CASSRDTGGGGELFF. CDR3 sequence (DNA): TGTGCCAGCAGTCGGGATACAGGGGGCGGCGGGGAGCTGTTTTTT.

The V call is TRBV18, the J call TRBJ1-2; the D gene is possibly TRBD1 (6 bases). The V end was cut by 3 bases, the J end by 6 bases, with 11 bases between. The CDR3 spans 13 residues. CDR1 is KGHSH, CDR2 LQKENI, per germline. The CDR3 here is CASSPQTGNGYTF. The DNA for the CDR3 is TGTGCCAGCTCACCTCAAACAGGGAATGGCTACACCTTC.

This rearrangement joins TRBV4-1 to TRBJ1-1; no firm D call. Germline V CDR1 and CDR2: MGHRA, YSYEKL. V shed 9 bases and J shed 0 bases, with 5 bases lying between them. The CDR3 runs 11 residues. The DNA for the CDR3 is TGCGCCAGTGTAATGAACACTGAAGCTTTCTTT. Amino acids: CASVMNTEAFF.

This chain links TRBV7-8 with TRBJ2-7, with 11 bases lining up with TRBD2. This CDR3 contains 16 residues. The germline V gene has CDR1 SGHVS and CDR2 FQNEAQ. The junction had 3 bases not matched to a gene; V was cut back by 1 base and J by 1 base. The CDR3 nucleotides read TGTGCCAGCAGCTTAGGGACTAGCGGGCGATCCTACGAGCAGTACTTC. Amino acids: CASSLGTSGRSYEQYF.

CDR3 DNA: TGTGCCACCAGCAGAAAGCGGGAGGGCTCCTACGAGCAGTACTTC. Translation gives CATSRKREGSYEQYF. The V call is TRBV15, the J call TRBJ2-7, with TRBD2 matching over 10 bases. V lost 2 bases to trimming and J lost 0 bases; unmatched junction nucleotides: 1. The length of the CDR3 is 15 residues. Germline CDR1 and CDR2: LNHNV and YYDKDF (reference sequence).

V gene TRBV2 combines with J gene TRBJ2-2; a weak D match, TRBD2 (5 bases). Germline V CDR1 and CDR2: SNHLY, FYNNEI. V lost 6 bases to trimming and J lost 4 bases, with 9 bases between them. The length of the CDR3 is 13 residues. The CDR3 DNA reads as TGTGCCAGCAGAATAGCGTTCACCGGGGAGCTGTTTTTT. Protein product: CASRIAFTGELFF. Full variable domain (rest looked up from reference TRBV2 and TRBJ2-2): EPEVTQTPSHQVTQMGQEVILRCVPISNHLYFYWYRQILGQKVEFLVSFYNNEISEKSEIFDDQFSVERPDGSNFTLKIRSTKLEDSAMYFCASRIAFTGELFFGEGSRLTVL.

This clone has just one count. The chain combines TRBV4-1 with TRBJ1-3; D gene uncertain. V dropped 4 bases and J dropped 3 bases, with 7 bases sitting between them. The germline gives CDR1 MGHRA, CDR2 YSYEKL. The CDR3 covers 13 residues. The CDR3 reads CASSPGDGNTIYF. CDR3 in DNA: TGCGCCAGCAGCCCAGGCGATGGAAACACCATATATTTT.

This clone was picked up one time. This chain uses TRBV11-3 with TRBJ2-3; TRBD2 might be the D (5 bases). V gave up 6 bases and J gave up 0 bases, with 19 bases separating them. Germline CDR1 SGHNT, CDR2 YENEEA. There are 17 residues in the CDR3. This chain's CDR3 is CASRVLTGSASTDTQYF. In nucleotides, the CDR3 is TGTGCCAGCAGAGTACTCACGGGTAGCGCGAGCACAGATACGCAGTATTTT.

The chain links TRBV25-1 to TRBJ2-3; 10 bases agree with TRBD1. This CDR3 is built from 14 residues. The germline V gene has CDR1 MGHDK and CDR2 SYGVNS. Trimming at V came to 4 bases and at J to 5 bases, leaving 3 bases not matched to a gene. CDR3 DNA: TGTGCCAGCAGTGCGACAGGGGGCAAAGATACGCAGTATTTT. Translation: CASSATGGKDTQYF.

The genes are TRBV6-2 or TRBV6-3 and TRBJ2-7; TRBD2 matches 12 bases. Trimming took 7 bases from V and 3 from J; bases not matched to a gene: 4. CDR1 and CDR2 from the germline V gene are MNHEY and SVGEGT. This CDR3 is 14 amino acids long. The CDR3 reads CASTPTSGSYEQYF. CDR3 coding DNA: TGTGCCAGCACCCCGACTAGCGGGAGCTACGAGCAGTACTTC.

The chain has TRBV6-6 and TRBJ1-2; 7 nucleotides match TRBD1. V was pared by 2 bases and J by 5 bases, with 8 bases of the junction left unmatched. This CDR3 is built from 15 residues. Germline-derived CDR1 and CDR2 are MNHNY and SVGAGI (reference sequence). DNA of the CDR3: TGTGCCAGCAGTTACGATCGGGACAGACAATATGGCTACACCTTC. Translating gives CASSYDRDRQYGYTF.

The rearrangement uses TRBV3-1 (or the pseudogene TRBV3-2) and TRBJ1-2, with unresolved D. The CDR3 runs 13 residues. V gave up 0 bases and J gave up 12 bases, with 14 bases separating them. Germline V gives CDR1 LGHDT, CDR2 YNNKEL (reference sequence). The CDR3 loop is CASSQDRKVENTF. CDR3 coding DNA: TGTGCCAGCAGCCAAGATCGGAAGGTGGAGAACACCTTC.